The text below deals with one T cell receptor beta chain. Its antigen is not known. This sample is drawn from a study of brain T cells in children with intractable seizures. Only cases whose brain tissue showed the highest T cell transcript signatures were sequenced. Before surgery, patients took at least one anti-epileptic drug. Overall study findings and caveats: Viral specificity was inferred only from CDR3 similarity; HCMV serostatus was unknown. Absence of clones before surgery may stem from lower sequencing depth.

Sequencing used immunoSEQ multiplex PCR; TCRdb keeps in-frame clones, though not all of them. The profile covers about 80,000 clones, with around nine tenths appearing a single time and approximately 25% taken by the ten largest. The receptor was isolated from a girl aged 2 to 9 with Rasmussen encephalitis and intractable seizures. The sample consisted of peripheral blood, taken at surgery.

The CDR3 region is CASSSRQENTGELFF. In nucleotides, the CDR3 is TGTGCCAGCAGCTCCCGACAGGAGAACACCGGGGAGCTGTTTTTT. The chain uses TRBV7-3 and TRBJ2-2; possible D gene TRBD1, 6 bases. There are 15 residues in the CDR3. In germline, CDR1 is SGHTA, CDR2 FQGTGA. V shed 4 bases and J shed 1 base, with 10 bases lying between them.